A selection of T cell receptor beta chains follows, all from one sample in a study of blood T cell repertoires in COVID-19. Assay used: immunoSEQ multiplex PCR; TCRdb lists only in-frame clones, some missing. This sample has 70,000 or so clones, with more than 90% found just once. Sequencing used peripheral blood. These receptor sequences come from a man between 50 and 59 years old with acute or convalescent COVID-19. CDR3s include the opening cysteine and the closing phenylalanine or tryptophan. D genes are given only for firm matches. Expanded clones get a size class; other rows say once, few or many, or leave the size out.

V: TRBV29-1
size: -
J: TRBJ2-5
D: -
DNA: TGCAGCGTTACCAACAGGGCCTTAGGGGAGACCCAGTACTTC
CDR3: CSVTNRALGETQYF

V: TRBV4-2
size: few
J: TRBJ2-7
D: -
DNA: TGTGCCAGCAGCCAAACTAGTCGGGTTGACGAGCAGTACTTC
CDR3: CASSQTSRVDEQYF

V: TRBV7-9
size: -
J: TRBJ1-1
D: -
DNA: TGTGCCAGCAGCCCTAAATCAATTGAAGCTTTCTTT
CDR3: CASSPKSIEAFF

V: TRBV28
size: medium-sized
J: TRBJ1-1
D: -
DNA: TGTGCCAGCAGTTTATTTAAGCGGGAGACCCTAAACACTGAAGCTTTCTTT
CDR3: CASSLFKRETLNTEAFF

V: TRBV7-9
size: -
J: TRBJ2-5
D: TRBD2
DNA: TGTGCCAGCAGCTTGAGCGGGAGGGCCCAAGAGACCCAGTACTTC
CDR3: CASSLSGRAQETQYF

V: TRBV6-1
size: -
J: TRBJ2-7
D: TRBD2
DNA: TGTGCCAGCAGTGACCGAGTCGGGACTAGCGGGAGTGTCTCCTACGAGCAGTACTTC
CDR3: CASSDRVGTSGSVSYEQYF

V: TRBV5-4
size: -
J: TRBJ1-6
D: -
DNA: TGTGCCAGCAGCTTGGGGGGGATTTGGAGGGGAAGTTCACCCCTCCACTTT
CDR3: CASSLGGIWRGSSPLHF

V: TRBV13
size: -
J: TRBJ2-3
D: TRBD1
DNA: TGTGCCAGCAGCACACGACAGGGGGCAGAGACAGATACGCAGTATTTT
CDR3: CASSTRQGAETDTQYF

V: TRBV5-5
size: -
J: TRBJ1-5
D: TRBD1
DNA: TGTGCCAGCAGCTTGGAAGGACAGGGGTACAATCAGCCCCAGCATTTT
CDR3: CASSLEGQGYNQPQHF

V: TRBV6-6
size: -
J: TRBJ2-1
D: TRBD2
DNA: TGTGCCAGCAGTTACTCGCGGGGGGAGATCAGTTATGAGCAGTTCTTC
CDR3: CASSYSRGEISYEQFF

V: TRBV5-6
size: -
J: TRBJ1-2
D: -
DNA: TGTGCCAGCACCCGGGACATCGGCAATGGCTACACCTTC
CDR3: CASTRDIGNGYTF

V: TRBV5-5
size: -
J: TRBJ2-3
D: -
DNA: TGTGCCAGCAGCCCCACCCCACTAGACCAAGATACGCAGTATTTT
CDR3: CASSPTPLDQDTQYF

V: TRBV6-5
size: -
J: TRBJ1-1
D: -
DNA: TGTGCCAGCAGCATTTATTTACAAAACACTGAAGCTTTCTTT
CDR3: CASSIYLQNTEAFF

V: TRBV4-3
size: -
J: TRBJ1-1
D: TRBD1
DNA: TGCGCCAGCAGCCAACTCCGGGACAGGGACACTGAAGCTTTCTTT
CDR3: CASSQLRDRDTEAFF

V: TRBV27
size: -
J: TRBJ1-1
D: -
DNA: TGTGCCAGCAGTTTATATATGACAGGATCCTTCGCTGAAGCTTTCTTT
CDR3: CASSLYMTGSFAEAFF

V: TRBV12-1
size: -
J: TRBJ1-6
D: -
DNA: TGTGCCAGCAGCTTTGTCCCAGCCGAGCGGCACGAGCCTACAAATTCACCCCTCCACTTT
CDR3: CASSFVPAERHEPTNSPLHF

V: TRBV6-4
size: -
J: TRBJ1-2
D: -
DNA: TGTGCCAGCAGTGACTCGAGTGGCTACACCTTC
CDR3: CASSDSSGYTF

V: TRBV6-1
size: few
J: TRBJ1-1
D: -
DNA: TGTGCCAGCAGTGAAGGCAGATACACTGAAGCTTTCTTT
CDR3: CASSEGRYTEAFF

V: TRBV5-1
size: once
J: TRBJ1-1
D: -
DNA: TGCGCCAGCAGCCTGAGGGCAGGGGATGCTCCGAACACTGAAGCTTTCTTT
CDR3: CASSLRAGDAPNTEAFF

V: TRBV12-3/TRBV12-4
size: -
J: TRBJ2-1
D: -
DNA: TGTGCCAGCGGTGACTCATCCTACAATGAGCAGTTCTTC
CDR3: CASGDSSYNEQFF

V: TRBV9
size: -
J: TRBJ2-7
D: TRBD2
DNA: TGTGCCAGCAGCGAAGTAGCGGGAGGGTTCAGTCGGCAGTACTTC
CDR3: CASSEVAGGFSRQYF

V: TRBV18
size: -
J: TRBJ2-3
D: -
DNA: TGTGCCAGCTCACCCTCGGGAGATACGCAGTATTTT
CDR3: CASSPSGDTQYF